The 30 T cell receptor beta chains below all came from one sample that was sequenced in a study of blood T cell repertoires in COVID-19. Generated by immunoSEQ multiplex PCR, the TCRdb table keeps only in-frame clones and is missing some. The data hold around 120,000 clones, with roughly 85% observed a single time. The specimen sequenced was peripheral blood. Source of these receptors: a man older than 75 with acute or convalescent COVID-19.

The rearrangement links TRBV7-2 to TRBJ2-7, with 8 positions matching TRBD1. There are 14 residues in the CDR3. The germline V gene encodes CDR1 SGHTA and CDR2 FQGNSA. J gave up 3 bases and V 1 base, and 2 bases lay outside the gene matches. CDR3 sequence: CASSLGTGSYEQYF. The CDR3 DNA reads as TGTGCCAGCAGCTTAGGGACAGGGAGCTACGAGCAGTACTTC.

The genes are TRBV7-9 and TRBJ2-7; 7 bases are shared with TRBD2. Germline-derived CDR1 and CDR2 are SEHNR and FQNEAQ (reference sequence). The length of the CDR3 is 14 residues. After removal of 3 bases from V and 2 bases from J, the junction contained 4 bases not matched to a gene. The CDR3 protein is CASSFGGTTYEQYF. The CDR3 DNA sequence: TGTGCCAGCAGCTTCGGGGGGACCACCTACGAGCAGTACTTC.

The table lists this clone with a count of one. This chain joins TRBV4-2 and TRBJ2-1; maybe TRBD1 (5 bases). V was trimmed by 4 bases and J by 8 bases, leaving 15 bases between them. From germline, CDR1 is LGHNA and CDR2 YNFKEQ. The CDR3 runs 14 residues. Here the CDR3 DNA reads TGTGCCAGCAGCCCGGAGCCAGGGTCGGATGAGCAGTTCTTC. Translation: CASSPEPGSDEQFF.

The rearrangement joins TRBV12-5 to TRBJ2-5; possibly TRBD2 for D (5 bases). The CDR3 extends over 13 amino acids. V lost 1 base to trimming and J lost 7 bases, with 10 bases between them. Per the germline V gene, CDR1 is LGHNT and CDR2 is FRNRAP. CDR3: CASGLGTDGTQYF. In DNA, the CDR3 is TGTGCTAGTGGTTTGGGGACTGATGGGACCCAGTACTTC.

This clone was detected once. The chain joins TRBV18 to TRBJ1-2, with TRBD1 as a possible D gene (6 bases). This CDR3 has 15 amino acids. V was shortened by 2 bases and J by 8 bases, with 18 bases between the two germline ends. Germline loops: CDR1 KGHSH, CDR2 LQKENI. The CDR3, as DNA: TGTGCCAGCTCACCAATTGCAGGGGAGTTTCGGGGCTACACCTTC. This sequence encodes CASSPIAGEFRGYTF.

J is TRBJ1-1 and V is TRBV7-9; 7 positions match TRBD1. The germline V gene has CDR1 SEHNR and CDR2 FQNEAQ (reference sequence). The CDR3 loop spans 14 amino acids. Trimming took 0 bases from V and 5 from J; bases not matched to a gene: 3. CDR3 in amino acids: CASSLAPTGTEAFF. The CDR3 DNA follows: TGTGCCAGCAGCTTAGCCCCGACAGGGACTGAAGCTTTCTTT.

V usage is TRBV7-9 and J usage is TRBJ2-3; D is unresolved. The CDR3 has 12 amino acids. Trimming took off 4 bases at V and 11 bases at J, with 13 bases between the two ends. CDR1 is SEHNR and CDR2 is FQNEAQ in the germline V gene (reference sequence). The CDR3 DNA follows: TGTGCCAGCAGCTCCTCGGATTCGGGGCAGTATTTT. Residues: CASSSSDSGQYF.

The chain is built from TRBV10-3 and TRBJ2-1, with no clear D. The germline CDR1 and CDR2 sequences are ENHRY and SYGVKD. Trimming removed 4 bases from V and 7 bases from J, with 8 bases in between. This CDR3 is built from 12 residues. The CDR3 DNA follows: TGTGCCATCAGTGGAGGTATAAATGAGCAGTTCTTC. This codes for CAISGGINEQFF.

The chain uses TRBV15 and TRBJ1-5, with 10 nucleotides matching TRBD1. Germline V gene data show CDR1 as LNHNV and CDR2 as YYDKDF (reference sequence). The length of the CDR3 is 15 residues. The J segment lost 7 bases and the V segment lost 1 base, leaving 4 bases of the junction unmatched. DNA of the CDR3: TGTGCCACCAGCAGAGGGACAGGGGGGTTACAGCCCCAGCATTTT. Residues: CATSRGTGGLQPQHF.

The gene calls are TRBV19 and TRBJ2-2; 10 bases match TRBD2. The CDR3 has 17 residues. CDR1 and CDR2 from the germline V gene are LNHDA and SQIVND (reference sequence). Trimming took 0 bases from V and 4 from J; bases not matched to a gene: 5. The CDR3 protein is CASSIDQLAGFTGELFF. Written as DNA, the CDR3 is TGTGCCAGTAGTATAGATCAACTAGCGGGGTTCACCGGGGAGCTGTTTTTT.

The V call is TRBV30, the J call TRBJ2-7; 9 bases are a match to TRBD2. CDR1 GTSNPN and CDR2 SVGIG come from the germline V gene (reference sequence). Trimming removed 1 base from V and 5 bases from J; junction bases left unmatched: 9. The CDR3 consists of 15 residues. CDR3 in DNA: TGTGCCTGGAGTGGGGGTCGGACTAGCGTTCACGAGCAGTACTTC. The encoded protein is CAWSGGRTSVHEQYF.

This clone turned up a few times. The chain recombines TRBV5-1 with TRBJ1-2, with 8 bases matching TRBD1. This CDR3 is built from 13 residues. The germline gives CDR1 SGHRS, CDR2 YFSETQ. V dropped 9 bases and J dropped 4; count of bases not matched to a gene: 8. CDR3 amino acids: CATSTGGIYGYTF. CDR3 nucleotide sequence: TGCGCCACCTCTACAGGGGGAATCTATGGCTACACCTTC.

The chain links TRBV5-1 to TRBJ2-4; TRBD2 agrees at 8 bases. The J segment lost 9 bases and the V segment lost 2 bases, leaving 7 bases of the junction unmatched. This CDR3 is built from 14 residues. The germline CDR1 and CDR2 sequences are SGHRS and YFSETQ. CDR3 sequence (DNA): TGCGCCAGCAGCTTAGCGGGAGAGGCGAGCATTCAGTACTTC. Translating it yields CASSLAGEASIQYF.

The CDR3 loop is CASSGGQGRGTEAFF. The CDR3 nucleotides are TGTGCCAGCAGCGGGGGACAGGGGAGAGGAACTGAAGCTTTCTTT. The chain links TRBV5-6 to TRBJ1-1; 10 bases are a match to TRBD1. Germline CDR1 reads SGHDT; CDR2 reads YYEEEE. The CDR3 is 15 amino acids. Trimming at V came to 4 bases and at J to 5 bases, leaving 8 bases not matched to a gene.

Here the CDR3 DNA reads TGTGCCAGTAGGGGACAGGGGGCCTACGAGCAGTACTTC. Its translation is CASRGQGAYEQYF. This chain connects TRBV19 to TRBJ2-7; 11 bases are a match to TRBD1. The V gene's germline CDR1 is LNHDA and CDR2 SQIVND (reference sequence). V dropped 6 bases and J dropped 2; count of bases not matched to a gene: 0. The CDR3 extends over 13 amino acids.

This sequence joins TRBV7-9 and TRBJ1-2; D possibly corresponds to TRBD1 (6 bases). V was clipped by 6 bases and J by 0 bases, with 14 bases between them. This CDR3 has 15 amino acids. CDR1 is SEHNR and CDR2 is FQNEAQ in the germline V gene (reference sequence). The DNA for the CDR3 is TGTGCCAGCAGACCTGGACAGTCAGCTAACTATGGCTACACCTTC. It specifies CASRPGQSANYGYTF.

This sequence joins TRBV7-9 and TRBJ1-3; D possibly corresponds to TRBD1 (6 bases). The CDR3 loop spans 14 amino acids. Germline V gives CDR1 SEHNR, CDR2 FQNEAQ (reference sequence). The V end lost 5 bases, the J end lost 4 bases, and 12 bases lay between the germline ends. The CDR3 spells CASSASGTGNTIYF. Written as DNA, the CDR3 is TGTGCCAGCAGCGCCTCCGGGACAGGAAACACCATATATTTT.

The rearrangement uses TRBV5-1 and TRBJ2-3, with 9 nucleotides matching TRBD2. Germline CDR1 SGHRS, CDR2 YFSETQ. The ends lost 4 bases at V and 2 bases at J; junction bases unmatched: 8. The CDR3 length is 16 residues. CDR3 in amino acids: CASSRVAGDHTDTQYF. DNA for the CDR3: TGCGCCAGCAGCCGAGTAGCGGGGGACCACACAGATACGCAGTATTTT.

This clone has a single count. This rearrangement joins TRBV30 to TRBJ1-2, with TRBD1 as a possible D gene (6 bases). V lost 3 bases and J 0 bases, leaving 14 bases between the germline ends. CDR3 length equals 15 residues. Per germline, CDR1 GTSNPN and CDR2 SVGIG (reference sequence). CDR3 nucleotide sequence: TGTGCCTGGAGCCCGGGACACACAGCTAACTATGGCTACACCTTC. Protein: CAWSPGHTANYGYTF.

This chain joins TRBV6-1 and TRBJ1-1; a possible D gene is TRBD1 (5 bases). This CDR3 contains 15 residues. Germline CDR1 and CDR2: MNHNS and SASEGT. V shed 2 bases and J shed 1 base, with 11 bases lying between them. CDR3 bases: TGTGCCAGCAGTGAATGGGGCGGAACGAACACTGAAGCTTTCTTT. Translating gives CASSEWGGTNTEAFF.

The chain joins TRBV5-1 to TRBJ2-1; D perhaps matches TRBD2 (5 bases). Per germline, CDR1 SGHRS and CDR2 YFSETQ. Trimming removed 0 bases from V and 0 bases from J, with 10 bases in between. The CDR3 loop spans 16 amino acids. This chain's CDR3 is CASSLDPGSSYNEQFF. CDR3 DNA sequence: TGCGCCAGCAGCTTGGATCCGGGGAGCTCCTACAATGAGCAGTTCTTC.

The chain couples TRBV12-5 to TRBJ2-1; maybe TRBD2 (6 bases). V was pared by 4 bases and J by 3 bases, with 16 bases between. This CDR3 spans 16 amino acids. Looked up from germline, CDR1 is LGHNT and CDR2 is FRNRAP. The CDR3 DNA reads TGTGCTAGTGGTTCAACCTTGTGGGGGGTCTACAATGAGCAGTTCTTC. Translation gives CASGSTLWGVYNEQFF.

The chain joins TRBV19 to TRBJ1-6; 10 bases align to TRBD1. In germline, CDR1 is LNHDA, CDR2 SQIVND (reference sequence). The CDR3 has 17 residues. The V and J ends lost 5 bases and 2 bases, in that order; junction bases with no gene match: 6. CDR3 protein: CASSPGQGGTYNSPLHF. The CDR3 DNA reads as TGTGCCAGTAGTCCTGGACAGGGGGGCACCTATAATTCACCCCTCCACTTT.

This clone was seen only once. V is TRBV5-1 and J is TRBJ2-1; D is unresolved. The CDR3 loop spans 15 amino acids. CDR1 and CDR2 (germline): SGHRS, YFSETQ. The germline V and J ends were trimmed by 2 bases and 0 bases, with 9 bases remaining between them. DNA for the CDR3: TGCGCCAGCAGCTTAGAGTTCTTCTCCTACAATGAGCAGTTCTTC. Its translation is CASSLEFFSYNEQFF.

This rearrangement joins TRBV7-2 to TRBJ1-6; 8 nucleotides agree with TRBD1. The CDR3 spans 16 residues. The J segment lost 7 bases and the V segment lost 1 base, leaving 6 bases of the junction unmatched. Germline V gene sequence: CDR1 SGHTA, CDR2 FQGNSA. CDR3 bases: TGTGCCAGCAGCTTAGGGCCAGGGACAGGAAATTCACCCCTCCACTTT. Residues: CASSLGPGTGNSPLHF.

The CDR3 protein is CASSSVSRAFF. CDR3 sequence (DNA): TGTGCCAGCAGCTCGGTGTCCCGAGCTTTCTTT. The genes are TRBV6-5 and TRBJ1-1; D unresolved. In germline, CDR1 is MNHEY, CDR2 SVGAGI. Trimming cost V 6 bases and J 10 bases, with 12 bases left between them. The CDR3 loop spans 11 amino acids.

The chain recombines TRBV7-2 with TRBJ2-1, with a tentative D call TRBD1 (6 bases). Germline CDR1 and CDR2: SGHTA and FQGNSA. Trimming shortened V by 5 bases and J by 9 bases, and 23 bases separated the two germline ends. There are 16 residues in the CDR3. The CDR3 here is CASSQLTGKVRVEQFF. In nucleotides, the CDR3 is TGTGCCAGCAGCCAATTGACAGGAAAGGTGAGGGTTGAGCAGTTCTTC.

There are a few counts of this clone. The CDR3 sequence: CSASPGSNTEAFF. In nucleotides, the CDR3 is TGCAGTGCTAGTCCAGGTTCGAACACTGAAGCTTTCTTT. The chain employs TRBV20-1 and TRBJ1-1; D remains unclear. The ends were cut back, 3 bases at V and 1 base at J, with 9 bases in the middle. Germline V CDR1 and CDR2: DFQATT, SNEGSKA (reference sequence). The CDR3 has 13 residues.

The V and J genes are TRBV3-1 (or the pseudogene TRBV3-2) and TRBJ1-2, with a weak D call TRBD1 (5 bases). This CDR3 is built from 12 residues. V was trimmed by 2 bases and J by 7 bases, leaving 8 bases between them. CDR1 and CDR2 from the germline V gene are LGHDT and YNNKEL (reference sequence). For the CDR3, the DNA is TGTGCCAGCAGCCAACAGGGAGGTGGCTACACCTTC. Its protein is CASSQQGGGYTF.

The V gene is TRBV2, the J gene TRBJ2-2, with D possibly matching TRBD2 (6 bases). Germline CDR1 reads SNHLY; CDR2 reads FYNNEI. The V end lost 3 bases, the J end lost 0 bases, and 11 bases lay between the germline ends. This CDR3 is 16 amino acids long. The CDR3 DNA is TGTGCCAGCAGTGACAGCGGGCCGTCGAACACCGGGGAGCTGTTTTTT. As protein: CASSDSGPSNTGELFF.